These 21 T cell receptor beta chains were sequenced from one sample in a study of Ad26.COV2.S vaccination and SARS-CoV-2 variants. The treatment: some 20 received Ad26.COV2.S at low or high dose, single or two shots; roughly five received placebo; per-sample allocation not given. Collection of samples fell on day 63 after the first vaccine or placebo injection. Libraries were prepared by immunoSEQ multiplex PCR; TCRdb keeps only in-frame clonotypes and omits some of them. The table records 350,000 to 450,000 clones, 92% of them present only once. Sequencing was performed on peripheral blood, taken in a trial of Ad26.COV2.S vaccine versus placebo. Receptors were obtained from a person between 18 and 65 years old who received the Ad26.COV2.S COVID-19 vaccine or a placebo.

The genes are TRBV9 and TRBJ2-5; D is possibly TRBD1 or TRBD2 (6 bases each). V was pared by 3 bases and J by 5 bases, with 11 bases between. Per the germline V gene, CDR1 is SGDLS and CDR2 is YYNGEE. The CDR3 is 13 amino acids. The CDR3 DNA follows: TGTGCCAGCAGCGGGGGGGCCTTTGAGACCCAGTACTTC. This translates into CASSGGAFETQYF.

J is TRBJ2-7 and V is TRBV13, with D possibly TRBD1 on 6 matching bases. The CDR3 is 14 amino acids. V was cut by 5 bases and J by 3 bases, with 14 bases left in between. Germline V gives CDR1 PRHDT, CDR2 FYEKMQ (reference sequence). CDR3 amino acids: CASSPPDRYYEQYF. The CDR3 DNA follows: TGTGCCAGCAGCCCACCGGACAGATACTACGAGCAGTACTTC.

The gene calls are TRBV6-5 and TRBJ1-2; D call uncertain. From germline, CDR1 is MNHEY and CDR2 SVGAGI. The CDR3 runs 11 residues. Between the trimmed V and J ends, which lost 5 bases and 8 bases, there was a span of 9 bases. CDR3 nucleotides: TGTGCCAGCAGTCCGCCTTGGGGCTACACCTTC. Amino acid sequence: CASSPPWGYTF.

This chain links TRBV19 with TRBJ2-7; perhaps TRBD1 as D (6 bases). The V gene's germline CDR1 is LNHDA and CDR2 SQIVND (reference sequence). Trimming left V 4 bases short and J 3 bases short, with 13 bases between. The CDR3 has 14 residues. The CDR3 DNA follows: TGTGCCAGTAGTACCACAGGGATCGGCTACGAGCAGTACTTC. This gives the protein CASSTTGIGYEQYF.

J is TRBJ1-1 and V is TRBV19, with TRBD1 matching 7 bases. J was trimmed by 0 bases and V by 7 bases; bases with no gene match: 5. Per germline, CDR1 LNHDA and CDR2 SQIVND (reference sequence). CDR3 length: 14 residues. CDR3 protein: CASNLGQMNTEAFF. CDR3 DNA sequence: TGTGCCAGTAATCTGGGACAGATGAACACTGAAGCTTTCTTT.

This rearrangement joins TRBV7-9 to TRBJ2-2, with a weak D call TRBD1 (6 bases). The CDR3 has 15 residues. Trimming stripped 4 bases from V and 6 bases from J, with 15 bases between. Germline V gives CDR1 SEHNR, CDR2 FQNEAQ (reference sequence). The DNA of the CDR3 is TGTGCCAGCAGCTACTTGGAACAGGGTTCCGGGGAGCTGTTTTTT. Translation gives CASSYLEQGSGELFF.

The chain couples TRBV6-5 to TRBJ1-1; D possibly corresponds to TRBD1 (6 bases). The V gene lost 2 bases and the J gene lost 11 bases, with 15 bases spanning the gap. Germline V CDR1 and CDR2: MNHEY, SVGAGI. This CDR3 comprises 13 residues. The CDR3 here is CASSYRGALGAFF. Written as DNA, the CDR3 is TGTGCCAGCAGTTACCGGGGGGCGCTAGGGGCTTTCTTT.

The rearrangement links TRBV19 to TRBJ1-5; weak D call: TRBD1 (5 bases). V was trimmed by 3 bases and J by 4 bases, leaving 10 bases between them. CDR3 length: 14 residues. The germline V gene has CDR1 LNHDA and CDR2 SQIVND (reference sequence). CDR3: CASSIRAGNQPQHF. CDR3 sequence (DNA): TGTGCCAGTAGTATTAGGGCAGGGAATCAGCCCCAGCATTTT.

This clone occurred a few times. This sequence joins TRBV5-1 and TRBJ2-7; 9 bases are shared with TRBD1. The germline CDR1 and CDR2 sequences are SGHRS and YFSETQ. Unmatched junction bases numbered 7, after V lost 4 bases and J lost 5 bases. The CDR3 sequence is 14 residues long. CDR3 nucleotides: TGCGCCAGCAGCGTACAGGGGGCGCGTGACGAGCAGTACTTC. Protein sequence: CASSVQGARDEQYF.

The table lists this clone with many counts. The chain couples TRBV27 to TRBJ1-1; 7 nucleotides match TRBD1. V lost 5 bases, J lost 3 bases, and 9 bases stayed unmatched. The CDR3 is 15 amino acids. Germline CDR1 and CDR2: MNHEY and SMNVEV (reference sequence). The CDR3 loop reads CASSPIGTAYTEAFF. The CDR3 DNA follows: TGTGCCAGCAGTCCTATTGGGACAGCCTACACTGAAGCTTTCTTT.

The chain joins TRBV7-2 to TRBJ1-2; 8 nucleotides line up with TRBD1. CDR3 size: 12 residues. Germline V lookup: CDR1 SGHTA, CDR2 FQGNSA. J lost 6 bases, V lost 7 bases, and 4 bases had no gene match. The CDR3 loop reads CASTRTGNGYTF. CDR3 bases: TGTGCCAGCACCCGGACAGGGAATGGCTACACCTTC.

On this clone: Germline and junction disagree at one end, which may indicate a read error. The chain recombines TRBV4-3 with TRBJ1-3; weak D call: TRBD1 (5 bases). CDR1 is LGHNA, CDR2 YSLEER, per germline. CDR3 length: 15 residues. CDR3 region: CASSQASGPGNTIYF. CDR3 nucleotides: TGCGCCAGCAGCCAGGCGTCGGGGCCTGGGAACACCATATATTTT.

The chain carries TRBV7-9 and TRBJ2-1; D is unclear. The CDR3 consists of 16 residues. Trimming removed 6 bases from V and 2 bases from J, with 17 bases in between. From germline, CDR1 is SEHNR and CDR2 FQNEAQ (reference sequence). Here the CDR3 reads CASSRSSYPTYNEQFF. CDR3 bases: TGTGCCAGCAGTCGGAGCAGCTACCCAACCTACAATGAGCAGTTCTTC.

The CDR3 coding sequence is TGTGCCAGCAGTTTAACTGGCCCAGGGATCAGGAGCAATCAGCCCCAGCATTTT. Its protein is CASSLTGPGIRSNQPQHF. The chain is built from TRBV27 and TRBJ1-5; TRBD1 is a possible D gene (5 bases). Germline V gene lookup returns CDR1 MNHEY and CDR2 SMNVEV (reference sequence). The CDR3 loop spans 18 amino acids. V gave up 2 bases and J gave up 1 base, with 18 bases separating them.

This clone was detected once. This chain connects TRBV4-1 to TRBJ2-1; the match to TRBD1 covers 11 bases. This CDR3 is built from 20 residues. Looked up from germline, CDR1 is MGHRA and CDR2 is YSYEKL. Germline trimming cut 0 bases from V and 9 bases from J; bases unmatched to any gene: 19. The CDR3 DNA is TGCGCCAGCAGCCAAGACCTCGGACAGGGGGCGCCTCTATTTTCGGGTGAGCAGTTCTTC. Its protein is CASSQDLGQGAPLFSGEQFF.

The chain uses TRBV29-1 and TRBJ1-2; a possible D gene is TRBD1 (6 bases). CDR1 and CDR2 (germline): SQVTM, ANQGSEA. V lost 4 bases and J lost 7, with 13 bases in between. The CDR3 has 12 amino acids. CDR3 region: CSVALGAGGYTF. The CDR3 DNA is TGCAGCGTTGCGTTGGGGGCGGGTGGCTACACCTTC.

This chain links TRBV18 with TRBJ2-1; D call uncertain. Between the trimmed V and J ends, which lost 7 bases and 7 bases, there was a span of 11 bases. CDR3 length: 12 residues. Germline V gives CDR1 KGHSH, CDR2 LQKENI. The CDR3 loop is CASLSYGNEQFF. For the CDR3, the DNA is TGTGCCAGCTTAAGCTACGGAAATGAGCAGTTCTTC.

This sequence joins TRBV19 and TRBJ2-7; unclear D gene. The CDR3 spans 14 residues. Trimming left V 1 base short and J 2 bases short, with 9 bases between. From germline, CDR1 is LNHDA and CDR2 SQIVND (reference sequence). Written as DNA, the CDR3 is TGTGCCAGTAGTATAGGTGGGTCAGCCTACGAGCAGTACTTC. This translates into CASSIGGSAYEQYF.

This rearrangement joins TRBV7-2 to TRBJ1-1, with D unclear. Deletions cut 8 bases from V and 1 base from J, with 14 bases between. Germline CDR1 is SGHTA and CDR2 is FQGNSA. CDR3 length: 14 amino acids. CDR3: CASVSFVGNTEAFF. The CDR3 nucleotides are TGTGCCAGCGTCTCCTTCGTCGGGAACACTGAAGCTTTCTTT.

The chain links TRBV4-1 to TRBJ1-3; 10 bases agree with TRBD1. The CDR3 covers 15 residues. Germline lookup yields CDR1 MGHRA and CDR2 YSYEKL. V shed 4 bases and J 10 bases; nucleotides not matched to a gene: 10. CDR3: CASSLTGTGEGTIYF. CDR3 nucleotides: TGCGCCAGCAGCCTGACCGGGACAGGGGAAGGGACCATATATTTT.

J is TRBJ2-5 and V is TRBV3-1 (or the pseudogene TRBV3-2), with D tentatively TRBD1 (6 bases). The CDR3 is made up of 12 amino acids. Germline V gene data show CDR1 as LGHDT and CDR2 as YNNKEL (reference sequence). Trimming left V 1 base short and J 11 bases short, with 11 bases between. CDR3 region: CASSQGQGYQYF. The DNA of the CDR3 is TGTGCCAGCAGCCAAGGGCAGGGGTATCAGTACTTC.